The clone carrying this T cell receptor (beta chain) was seen many times. RNA transcripts were the template for amplifying TCR beta CDR3 regions. Researchers ran a first-round RT-PCR on the TCR CDR3 using the HTBI primer set. TCRdb passed the multiplex PCR reads through MiXCR, listing each CDR3 protein once. The sample shows some 600,000 distinct CDR3 sequences, around 14% of them seen only once. The data stem from a study of T cells in Graves' hyperthyroidism and ophthalmopathy. The V gene's germline CDR1 is MDHEN and CDR2 SYDVKM. Unmatched junction bases numbered 8, after V lost 7 bases and J lost 0 bases. This CDR3 spans 16 amino acids.

Source material: blood. The V and J genes are TRBV28 and TRBJ1-3; 8 positions agree with TRBD1. The sequence derives from a woman in her 30s with Graves' hyperthyroidism that later progressed to Graves' ophthalmopathy. In DNA form, the CDR3 reads TGTGCCAGCACCGGGACAGGCGTCTACTCTGGAAACACCATATATTTT. Encoded protein: CASTGTGVYSGNTIYF. Based on the CDR3 plus reference TRBV28 and TRBJ1-3, the full variable domain is DVKVTQSSRYLVKRTGEKVFLECVQDMDHENMFWYRQDPGLGLRLIYFSYDVKMKEKGDIPEGYSVSREKKERFSLILESASTNQTSMYLCASTGTGVYSGNTIYFGEGSWLTVV.